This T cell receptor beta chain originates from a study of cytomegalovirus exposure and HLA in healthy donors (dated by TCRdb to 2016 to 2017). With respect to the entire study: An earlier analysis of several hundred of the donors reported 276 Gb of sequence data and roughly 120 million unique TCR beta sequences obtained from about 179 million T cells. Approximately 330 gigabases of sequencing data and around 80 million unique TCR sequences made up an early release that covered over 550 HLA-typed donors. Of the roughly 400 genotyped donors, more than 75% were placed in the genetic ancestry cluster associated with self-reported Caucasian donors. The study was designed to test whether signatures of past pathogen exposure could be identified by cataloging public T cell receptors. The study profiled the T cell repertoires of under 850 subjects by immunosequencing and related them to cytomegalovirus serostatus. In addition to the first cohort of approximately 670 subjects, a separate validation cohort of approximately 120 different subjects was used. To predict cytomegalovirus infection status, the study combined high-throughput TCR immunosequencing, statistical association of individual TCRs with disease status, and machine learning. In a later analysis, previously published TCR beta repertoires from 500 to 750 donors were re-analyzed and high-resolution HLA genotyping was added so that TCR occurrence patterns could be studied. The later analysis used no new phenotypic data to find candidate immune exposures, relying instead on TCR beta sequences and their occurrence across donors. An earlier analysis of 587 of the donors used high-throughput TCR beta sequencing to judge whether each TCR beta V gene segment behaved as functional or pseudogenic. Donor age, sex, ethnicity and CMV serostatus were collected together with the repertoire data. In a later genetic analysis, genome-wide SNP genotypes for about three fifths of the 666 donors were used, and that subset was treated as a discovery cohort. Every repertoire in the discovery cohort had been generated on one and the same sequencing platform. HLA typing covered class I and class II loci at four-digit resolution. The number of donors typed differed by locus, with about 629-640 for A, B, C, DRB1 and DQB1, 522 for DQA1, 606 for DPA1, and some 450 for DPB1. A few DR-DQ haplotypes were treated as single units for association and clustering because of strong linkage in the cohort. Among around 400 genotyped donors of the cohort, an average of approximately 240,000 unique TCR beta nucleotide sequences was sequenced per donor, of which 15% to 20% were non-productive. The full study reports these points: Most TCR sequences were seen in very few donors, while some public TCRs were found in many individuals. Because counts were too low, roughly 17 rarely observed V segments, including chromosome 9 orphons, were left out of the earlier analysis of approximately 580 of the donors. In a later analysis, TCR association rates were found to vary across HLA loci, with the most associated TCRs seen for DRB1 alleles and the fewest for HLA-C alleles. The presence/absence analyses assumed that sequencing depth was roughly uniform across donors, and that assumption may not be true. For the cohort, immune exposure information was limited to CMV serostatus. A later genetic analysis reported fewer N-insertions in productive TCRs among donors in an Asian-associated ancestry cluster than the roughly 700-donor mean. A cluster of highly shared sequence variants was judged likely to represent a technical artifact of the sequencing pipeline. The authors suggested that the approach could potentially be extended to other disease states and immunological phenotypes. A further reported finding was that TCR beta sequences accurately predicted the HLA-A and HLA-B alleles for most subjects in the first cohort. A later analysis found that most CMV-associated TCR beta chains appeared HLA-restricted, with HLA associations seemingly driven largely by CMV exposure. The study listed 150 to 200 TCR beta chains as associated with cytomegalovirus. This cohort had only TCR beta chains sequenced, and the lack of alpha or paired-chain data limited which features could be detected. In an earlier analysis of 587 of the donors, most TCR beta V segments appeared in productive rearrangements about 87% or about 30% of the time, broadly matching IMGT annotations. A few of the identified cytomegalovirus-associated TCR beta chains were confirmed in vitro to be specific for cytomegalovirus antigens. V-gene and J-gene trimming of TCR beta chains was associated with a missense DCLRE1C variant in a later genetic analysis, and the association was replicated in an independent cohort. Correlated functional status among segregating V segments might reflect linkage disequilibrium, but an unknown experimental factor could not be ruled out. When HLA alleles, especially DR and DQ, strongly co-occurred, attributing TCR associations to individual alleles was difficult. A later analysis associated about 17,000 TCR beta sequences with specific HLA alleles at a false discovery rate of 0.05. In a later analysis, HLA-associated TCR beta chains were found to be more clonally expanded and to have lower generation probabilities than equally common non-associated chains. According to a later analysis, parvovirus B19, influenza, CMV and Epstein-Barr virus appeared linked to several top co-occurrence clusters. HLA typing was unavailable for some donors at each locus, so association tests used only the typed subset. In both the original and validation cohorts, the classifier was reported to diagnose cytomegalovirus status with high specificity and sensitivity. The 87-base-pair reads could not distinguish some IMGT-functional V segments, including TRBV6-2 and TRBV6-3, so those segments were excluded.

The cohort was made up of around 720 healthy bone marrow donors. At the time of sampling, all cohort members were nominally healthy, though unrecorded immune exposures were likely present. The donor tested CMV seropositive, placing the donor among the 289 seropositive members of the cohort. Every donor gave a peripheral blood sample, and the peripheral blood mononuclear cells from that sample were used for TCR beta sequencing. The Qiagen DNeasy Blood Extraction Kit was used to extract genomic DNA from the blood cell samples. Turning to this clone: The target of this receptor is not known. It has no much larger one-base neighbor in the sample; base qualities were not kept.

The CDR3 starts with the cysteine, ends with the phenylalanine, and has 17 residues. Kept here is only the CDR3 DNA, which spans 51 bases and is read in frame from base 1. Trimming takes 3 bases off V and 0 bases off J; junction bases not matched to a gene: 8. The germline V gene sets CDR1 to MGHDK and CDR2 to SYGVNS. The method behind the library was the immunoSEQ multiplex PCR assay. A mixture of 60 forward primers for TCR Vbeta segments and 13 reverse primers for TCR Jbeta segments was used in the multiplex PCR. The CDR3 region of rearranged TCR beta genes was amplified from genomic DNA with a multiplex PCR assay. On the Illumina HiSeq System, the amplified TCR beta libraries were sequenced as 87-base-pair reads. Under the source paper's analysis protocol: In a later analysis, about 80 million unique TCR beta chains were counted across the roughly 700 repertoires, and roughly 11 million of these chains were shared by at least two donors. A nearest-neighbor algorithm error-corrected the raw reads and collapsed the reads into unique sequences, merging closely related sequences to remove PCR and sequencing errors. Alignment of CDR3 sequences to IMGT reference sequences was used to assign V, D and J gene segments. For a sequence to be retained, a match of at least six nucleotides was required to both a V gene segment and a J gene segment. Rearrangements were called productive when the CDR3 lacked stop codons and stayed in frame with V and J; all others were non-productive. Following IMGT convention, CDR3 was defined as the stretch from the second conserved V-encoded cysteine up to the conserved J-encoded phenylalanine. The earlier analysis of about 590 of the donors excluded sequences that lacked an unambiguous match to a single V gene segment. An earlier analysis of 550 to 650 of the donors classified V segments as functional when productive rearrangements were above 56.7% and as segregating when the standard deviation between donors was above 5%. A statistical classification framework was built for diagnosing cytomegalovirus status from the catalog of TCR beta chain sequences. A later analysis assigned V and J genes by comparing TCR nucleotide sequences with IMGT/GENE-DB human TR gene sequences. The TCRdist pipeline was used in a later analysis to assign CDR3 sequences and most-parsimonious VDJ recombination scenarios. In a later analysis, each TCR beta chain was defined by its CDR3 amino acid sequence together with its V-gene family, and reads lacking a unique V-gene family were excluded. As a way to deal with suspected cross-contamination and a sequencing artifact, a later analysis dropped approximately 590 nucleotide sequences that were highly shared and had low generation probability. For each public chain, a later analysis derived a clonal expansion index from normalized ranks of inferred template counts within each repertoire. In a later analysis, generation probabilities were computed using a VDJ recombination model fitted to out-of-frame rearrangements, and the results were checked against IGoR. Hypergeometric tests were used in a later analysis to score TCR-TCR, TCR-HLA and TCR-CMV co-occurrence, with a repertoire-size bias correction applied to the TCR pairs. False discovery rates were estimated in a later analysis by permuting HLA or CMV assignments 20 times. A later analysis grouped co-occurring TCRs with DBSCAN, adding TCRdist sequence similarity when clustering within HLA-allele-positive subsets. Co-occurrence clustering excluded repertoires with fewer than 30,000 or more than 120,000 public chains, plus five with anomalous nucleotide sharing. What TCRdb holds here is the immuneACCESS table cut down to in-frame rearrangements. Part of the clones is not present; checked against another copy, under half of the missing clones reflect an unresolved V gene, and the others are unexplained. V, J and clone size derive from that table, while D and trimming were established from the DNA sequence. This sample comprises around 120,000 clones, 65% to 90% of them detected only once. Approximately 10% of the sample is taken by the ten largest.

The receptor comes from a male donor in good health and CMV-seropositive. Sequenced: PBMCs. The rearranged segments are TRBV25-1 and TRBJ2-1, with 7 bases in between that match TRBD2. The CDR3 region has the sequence CASSDLGGGSSYNEQFF. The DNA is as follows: TGTGCCAGCAGTGACCTCGGGGGAGGGAGCTCCTACAATGAGCAGTTCTTC.